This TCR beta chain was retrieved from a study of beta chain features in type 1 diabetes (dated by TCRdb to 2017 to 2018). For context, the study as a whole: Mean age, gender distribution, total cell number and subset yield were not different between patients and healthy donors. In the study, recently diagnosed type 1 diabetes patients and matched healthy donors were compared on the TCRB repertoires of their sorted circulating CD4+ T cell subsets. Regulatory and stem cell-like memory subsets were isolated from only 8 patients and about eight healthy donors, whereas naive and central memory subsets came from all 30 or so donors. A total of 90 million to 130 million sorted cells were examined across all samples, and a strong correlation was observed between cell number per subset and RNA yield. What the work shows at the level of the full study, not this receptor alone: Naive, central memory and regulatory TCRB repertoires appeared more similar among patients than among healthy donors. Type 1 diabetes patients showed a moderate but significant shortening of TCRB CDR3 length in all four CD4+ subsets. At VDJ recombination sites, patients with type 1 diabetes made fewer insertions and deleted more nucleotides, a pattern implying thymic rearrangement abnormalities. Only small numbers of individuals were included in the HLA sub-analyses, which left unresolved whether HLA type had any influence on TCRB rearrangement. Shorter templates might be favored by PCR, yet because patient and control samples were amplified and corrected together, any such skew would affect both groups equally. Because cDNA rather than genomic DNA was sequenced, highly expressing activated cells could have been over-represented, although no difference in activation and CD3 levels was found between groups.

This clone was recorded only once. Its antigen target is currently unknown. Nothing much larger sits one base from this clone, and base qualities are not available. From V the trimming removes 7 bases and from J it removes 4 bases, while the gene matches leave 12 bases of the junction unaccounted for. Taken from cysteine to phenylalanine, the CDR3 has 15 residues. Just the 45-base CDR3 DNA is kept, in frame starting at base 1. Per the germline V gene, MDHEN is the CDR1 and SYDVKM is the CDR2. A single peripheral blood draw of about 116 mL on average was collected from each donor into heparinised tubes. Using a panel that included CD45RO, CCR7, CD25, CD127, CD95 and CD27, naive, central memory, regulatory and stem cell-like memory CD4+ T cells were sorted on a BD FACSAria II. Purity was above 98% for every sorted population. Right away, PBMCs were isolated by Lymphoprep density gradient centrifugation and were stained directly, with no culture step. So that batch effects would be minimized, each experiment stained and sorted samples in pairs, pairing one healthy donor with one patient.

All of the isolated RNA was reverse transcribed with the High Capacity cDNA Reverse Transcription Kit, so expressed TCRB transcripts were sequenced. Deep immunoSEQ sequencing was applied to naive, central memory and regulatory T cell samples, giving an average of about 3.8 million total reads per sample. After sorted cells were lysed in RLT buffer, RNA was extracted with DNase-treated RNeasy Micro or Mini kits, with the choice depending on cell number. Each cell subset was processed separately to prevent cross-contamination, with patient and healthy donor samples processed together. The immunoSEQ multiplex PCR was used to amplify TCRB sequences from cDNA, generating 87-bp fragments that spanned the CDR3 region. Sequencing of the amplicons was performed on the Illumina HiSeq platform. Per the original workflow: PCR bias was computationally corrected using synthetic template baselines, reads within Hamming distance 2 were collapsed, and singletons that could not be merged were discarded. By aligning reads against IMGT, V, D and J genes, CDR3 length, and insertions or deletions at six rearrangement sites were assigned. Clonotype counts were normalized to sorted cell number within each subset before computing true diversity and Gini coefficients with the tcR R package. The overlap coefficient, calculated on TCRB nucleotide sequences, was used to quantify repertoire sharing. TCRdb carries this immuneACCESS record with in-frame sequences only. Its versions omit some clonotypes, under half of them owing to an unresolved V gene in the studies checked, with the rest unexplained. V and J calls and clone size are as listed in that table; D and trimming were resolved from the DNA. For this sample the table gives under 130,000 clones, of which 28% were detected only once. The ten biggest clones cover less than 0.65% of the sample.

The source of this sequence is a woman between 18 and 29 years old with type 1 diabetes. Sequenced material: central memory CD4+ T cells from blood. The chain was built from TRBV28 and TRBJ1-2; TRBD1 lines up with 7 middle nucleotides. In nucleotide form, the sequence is TGTGCCAGCACCCCGGGGACAGCCTCCTTCTATGGCTACACCTTC. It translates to CASTPGTASFYGYTF.